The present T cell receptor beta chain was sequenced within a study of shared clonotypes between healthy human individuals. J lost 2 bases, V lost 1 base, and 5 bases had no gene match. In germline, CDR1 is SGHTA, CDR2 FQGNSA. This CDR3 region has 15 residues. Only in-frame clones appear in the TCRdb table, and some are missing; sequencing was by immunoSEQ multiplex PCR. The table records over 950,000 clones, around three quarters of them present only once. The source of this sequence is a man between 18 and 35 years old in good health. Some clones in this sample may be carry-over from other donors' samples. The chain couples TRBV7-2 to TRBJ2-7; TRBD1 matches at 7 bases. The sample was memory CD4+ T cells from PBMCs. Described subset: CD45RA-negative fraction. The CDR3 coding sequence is TGTGCCAGCAGCTTAGTGCGGCAGGGGGCCTACGAGCAGTACTTC. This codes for CASSLVRQGAYEQYF. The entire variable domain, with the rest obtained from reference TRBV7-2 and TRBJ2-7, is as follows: GAGVSQSPSNKVTEKGKDVELRCDPISGHTALYWYRQSLGQGLEFLIYFQGNSAPDKSGLPSDRFSAERTGGSVSTLTIQRTQQEDSAVYLCASSLVRQGAYEQYFGPGTRLTVT.